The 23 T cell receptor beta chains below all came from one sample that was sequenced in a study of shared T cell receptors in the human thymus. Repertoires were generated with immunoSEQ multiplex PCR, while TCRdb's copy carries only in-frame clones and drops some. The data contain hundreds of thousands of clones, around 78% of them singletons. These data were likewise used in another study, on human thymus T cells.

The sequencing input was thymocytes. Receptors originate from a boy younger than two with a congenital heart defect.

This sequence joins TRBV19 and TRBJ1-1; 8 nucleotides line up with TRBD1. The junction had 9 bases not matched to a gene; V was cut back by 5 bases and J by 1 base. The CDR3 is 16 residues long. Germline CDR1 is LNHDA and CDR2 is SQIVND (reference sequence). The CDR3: CASSPRQGRQNTEAFF. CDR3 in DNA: TGTGCCAGTAGTCCTCGACAGGGGAGACAGAACACTGAAGCTTTCTTT.

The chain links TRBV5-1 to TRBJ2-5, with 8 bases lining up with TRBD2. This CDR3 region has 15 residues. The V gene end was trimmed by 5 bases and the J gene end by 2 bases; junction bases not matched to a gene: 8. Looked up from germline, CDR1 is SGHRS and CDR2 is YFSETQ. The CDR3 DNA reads TGCGCCAGCAGGGAAGCGGGAGAAAGACAAGAGACCCAGTACTTC. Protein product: CASREAGERQETQYF.

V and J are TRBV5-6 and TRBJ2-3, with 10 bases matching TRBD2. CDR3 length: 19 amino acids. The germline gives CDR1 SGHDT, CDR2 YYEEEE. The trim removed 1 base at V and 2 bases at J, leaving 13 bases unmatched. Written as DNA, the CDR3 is TGTGCCAGCAGCTTGTGGCTAGCGGGAGCCCTCGGACCCACAGATACGCAGTATTTT. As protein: CASSLWLAGALGPTDTQYF.

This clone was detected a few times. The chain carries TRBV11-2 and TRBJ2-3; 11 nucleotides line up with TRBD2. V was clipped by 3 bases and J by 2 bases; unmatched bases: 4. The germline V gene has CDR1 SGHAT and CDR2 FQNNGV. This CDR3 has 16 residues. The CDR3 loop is CASSFGTSGYTDTQYF. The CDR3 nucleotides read TGTGCCAGCAGCTTTGGGACTAGCGGATACACAGATACGCAGTATTTT.

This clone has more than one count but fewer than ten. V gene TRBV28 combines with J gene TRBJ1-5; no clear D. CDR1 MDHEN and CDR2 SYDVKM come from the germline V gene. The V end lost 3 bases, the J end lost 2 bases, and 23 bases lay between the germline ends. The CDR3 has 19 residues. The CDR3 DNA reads TGTGCCAGCAGTTTCCATGACCCTCCCGGGAGGGTCGGCAATCAGCCCCAGCATTTT. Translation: CASSFHDPPGRVGNQPQHF.

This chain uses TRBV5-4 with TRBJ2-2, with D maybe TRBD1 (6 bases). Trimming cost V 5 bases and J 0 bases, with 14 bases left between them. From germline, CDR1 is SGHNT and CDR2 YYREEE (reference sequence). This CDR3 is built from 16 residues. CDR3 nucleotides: TGTGCCAGCAGGGGAACAGGGACCCCGAACACCGGGGAGCTGTTTTTT. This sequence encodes CASRGTGTPNTGELFF.

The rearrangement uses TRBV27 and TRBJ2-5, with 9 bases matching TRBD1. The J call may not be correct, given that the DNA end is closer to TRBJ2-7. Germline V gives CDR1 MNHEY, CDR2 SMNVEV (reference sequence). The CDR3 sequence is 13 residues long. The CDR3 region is CASSPGQGYEQYF. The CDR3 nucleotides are TGTGCCAGCAGTCCGGGACAGGGCTACGAGCAGTACTTC.

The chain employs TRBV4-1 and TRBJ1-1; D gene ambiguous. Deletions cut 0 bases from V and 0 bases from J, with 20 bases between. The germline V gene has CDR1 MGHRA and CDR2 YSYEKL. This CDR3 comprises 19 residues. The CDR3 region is CASSQERRAGGLLNTEAFF. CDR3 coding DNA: TGCGCCAGCAGCCAAGAAAGAAGGGCAGGTGGACTTTTGAACACTGAAGCTTTCTTT.

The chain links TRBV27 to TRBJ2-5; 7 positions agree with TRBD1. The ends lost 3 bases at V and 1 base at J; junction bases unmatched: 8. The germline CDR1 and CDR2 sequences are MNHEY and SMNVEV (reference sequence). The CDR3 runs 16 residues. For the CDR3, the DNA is TGTGCCAGCAGTTTGGGTGACAGGGATGGCCAAGAGACCCAGTACTTC. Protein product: CASSLGDRDGQETQYF.

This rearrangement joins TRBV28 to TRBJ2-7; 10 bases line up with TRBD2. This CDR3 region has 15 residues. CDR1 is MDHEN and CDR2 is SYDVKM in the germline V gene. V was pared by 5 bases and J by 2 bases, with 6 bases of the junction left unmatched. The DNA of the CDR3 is TGTGCCAGCAGTCCCGGGACTAGCGCCACCTACGAGCAGTACTTC. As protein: CASSPGTSATYEQYF.

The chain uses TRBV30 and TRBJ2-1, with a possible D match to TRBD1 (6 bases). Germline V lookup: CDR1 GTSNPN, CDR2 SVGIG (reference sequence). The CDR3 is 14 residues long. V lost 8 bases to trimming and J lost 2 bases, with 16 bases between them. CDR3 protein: CAGRNRAPYNEQFF. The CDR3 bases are TGTGCCGGTAGAAACAGGGCTCCCTACAATGAGCAGTTCTTC. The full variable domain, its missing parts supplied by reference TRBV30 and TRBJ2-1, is SQTIHQWPATLVQPVGSPLSLECTVEGTSNPNLYWYRQAAGRGLQLLFYSVGIGQISSEVPQNLSASRPQDRQFILSSKKLLLSDSGFYLCAGRNRAPYNEQFFGPGTRLTVL.

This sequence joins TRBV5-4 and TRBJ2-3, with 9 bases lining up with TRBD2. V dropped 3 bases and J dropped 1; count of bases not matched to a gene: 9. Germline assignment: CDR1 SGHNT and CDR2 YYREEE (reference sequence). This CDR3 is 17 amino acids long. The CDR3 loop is CASSWRSAGGGTDTQYF. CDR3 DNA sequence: TGTGCCAGCAGCTGGCGATCGGCGGGAGGGGGCACAGATACGCAGTATTTT.

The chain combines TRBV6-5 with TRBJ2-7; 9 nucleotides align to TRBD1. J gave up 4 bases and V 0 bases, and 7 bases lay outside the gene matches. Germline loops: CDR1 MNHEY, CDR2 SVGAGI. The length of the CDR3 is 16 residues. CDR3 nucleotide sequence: TGTGCCAGCAGTTACTCGAGGGACAGGGCTTCTTACGAGCAGTACTTC. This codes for CASSYSRDRASYEQYF.

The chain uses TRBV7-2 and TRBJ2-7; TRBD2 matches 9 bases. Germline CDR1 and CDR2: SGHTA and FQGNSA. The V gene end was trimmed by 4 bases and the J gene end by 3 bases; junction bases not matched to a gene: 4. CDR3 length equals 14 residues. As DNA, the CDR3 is TGTGCCAGCAGCTGGCGGGAGGGCATCTACGAGCAGTACTTC. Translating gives CASSWREGIYEQYF.

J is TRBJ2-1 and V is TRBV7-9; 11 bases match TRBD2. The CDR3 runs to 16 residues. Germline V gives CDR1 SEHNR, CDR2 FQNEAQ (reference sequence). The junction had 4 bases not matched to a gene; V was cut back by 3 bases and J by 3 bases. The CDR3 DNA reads TGTGCCAGCAGCTTCACGGGACTAGCGGACTACAATGAGCAGTTCTTC. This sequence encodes CASSFTGLADYNEQFF.

CDR3 sequence reads: CASSARTRLIDEQFF. The CDR3 nucleotides read TGTGCCAGCAGCGCCCGGACTCGGTTGATCGATGAGCAGTTCTTC. V and J are TRBV9 and TRBJ2-1; D is perhaps TRBD2 (5 bases). Germline V gene sequence: CDR1 SGDLS, CDR2 YYNGEE. The germline V and J ends were trimmed by 3 bases and 8 bases, with 18 bases remaining between them. This CDR3 has 15 residues.

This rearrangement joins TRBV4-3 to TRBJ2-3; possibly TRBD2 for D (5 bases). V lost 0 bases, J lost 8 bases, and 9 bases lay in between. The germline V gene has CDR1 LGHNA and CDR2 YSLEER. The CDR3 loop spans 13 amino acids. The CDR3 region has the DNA TGCGCCAGCAGCCAAGAGAGGGATCTTACGCAGTATTTT. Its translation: CASSQERDLTQYF.

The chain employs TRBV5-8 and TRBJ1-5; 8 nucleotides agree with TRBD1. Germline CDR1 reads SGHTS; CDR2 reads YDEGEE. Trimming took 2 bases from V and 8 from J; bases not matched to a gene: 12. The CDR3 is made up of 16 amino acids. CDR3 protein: CASSFPTGVGKEPQHF. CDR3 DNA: TGTGCCAGCAGCTTTCCGACAGGGGTTGGGAAGGAGCCCCAGCATTTT. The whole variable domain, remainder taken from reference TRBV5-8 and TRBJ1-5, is EAGVTQSPTHLIKTRGQQATLRCSPISGHTSVYWYQQALGLGLQFLLWYDEGEERNRGNFPPRFSGRQFPNYSSELNVNALELEDSALYLCASSFPTGVGKEPQHFGDGTRLSIL.

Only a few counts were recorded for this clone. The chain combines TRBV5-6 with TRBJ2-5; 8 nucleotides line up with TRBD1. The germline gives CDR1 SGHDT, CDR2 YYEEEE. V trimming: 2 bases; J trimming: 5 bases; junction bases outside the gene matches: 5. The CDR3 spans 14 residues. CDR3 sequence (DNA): TGTGCCAGCAGCTTCGGCAGGGGGCGGGAGACCCAGTACTTC. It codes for CASSFGRGRETQYF.

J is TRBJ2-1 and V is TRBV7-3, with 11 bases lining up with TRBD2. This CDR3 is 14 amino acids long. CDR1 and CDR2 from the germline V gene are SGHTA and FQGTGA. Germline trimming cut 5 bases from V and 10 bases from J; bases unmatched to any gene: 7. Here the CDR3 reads CASSPLAGGLEQFF. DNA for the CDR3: TGTGCCAGCAGCCCGCTAGCGGGAGGTCTGGAGCAGTTCTTC.

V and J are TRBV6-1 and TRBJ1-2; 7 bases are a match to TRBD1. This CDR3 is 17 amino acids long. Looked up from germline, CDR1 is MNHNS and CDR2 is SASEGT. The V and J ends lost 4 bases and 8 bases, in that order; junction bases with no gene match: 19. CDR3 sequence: CASSGRRGQGRPRGYTF. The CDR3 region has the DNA TGTGCCAGCAGTGGTCGGAGGGGGCAGGGTCGCCCGCGGGGCTACACCTTC.

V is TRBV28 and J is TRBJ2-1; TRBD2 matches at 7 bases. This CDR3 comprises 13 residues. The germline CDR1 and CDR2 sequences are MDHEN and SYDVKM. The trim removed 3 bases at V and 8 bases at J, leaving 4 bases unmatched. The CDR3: CASSLTSLYEQFF. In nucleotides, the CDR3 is TGTGCCAGCAGTTTGACTAGCCTCTATGAGCAGTTCTTC.

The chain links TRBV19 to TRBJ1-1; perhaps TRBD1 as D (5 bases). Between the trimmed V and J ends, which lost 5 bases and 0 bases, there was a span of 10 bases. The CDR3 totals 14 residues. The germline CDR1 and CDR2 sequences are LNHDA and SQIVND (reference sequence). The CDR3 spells CASSPGGLNTEAFF. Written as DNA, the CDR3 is TGTGCCAGTAGTCCCGGGGGGTTGAACACTGAAGCTTTCTTT.